A selection of T cell receptor beta chains follows, all from one sample in a study of cytomegalovirus exposure and HLA in healthy donors. The data were produced by immunoSEQ multiplex PCR, yet TCRdb's version contains in-frame clones alone and is incomplete. The sample includes some 210,000 clones, about 85% of them seen just once. The source material was PBMCs. Every receptor here comes from a woman aged 45-65 years in good health and CMV-seropositive. Each CDR3 is given with its conserved first and last residue. Not all rows give a size; the values are once, few, many and, for expanded clones, a class.

>.|TRBV30|TRBJ2-5
CAWSVSLQETQYF
>.|TRBV19|TRBJ1-2
CASSIRPVGEYGYTF
>.|TRBV9|TRBJ1-4
CASSVAGFSEKLFF
>.|TRBV4-1|TRBJ2-5
CASSQDRAGLETQYF
>.|TRBV6-5|TRBJ2-7
CASSYSLNRGEQYF
>.|TRBV9|TRBJ1-3
CASSVGRGSGNTIYF
>.|TRBV18|TRBJ2-7
CASSPMAGESEQYF
>.|TRBV5-1|TRBJ1-6
CASSIQGAHNSPLHF
>few|TRBV19|TRBJ1-1
CATSTGVVNTEAFF
>.|TRBV5-1|TRBJ2-3
CASSLDPSGDADTQYF
>once|TRBV5-4|TRBJ1-1
CATSPTGPVAFF
>.|TRBV14|TRBJ2-1
CASSQLDRVNEQFF
>.|TRBV5-4|TRBJ1-4
CASSFGDRSNEKLFF
>once|TRBV27|TRBJ1-6
CASSRGDRVNSPFHF
>few|TRBV7-2|TRBJ2-7
CASSLVSFGRGLFYEQYF
>.|TRBV6-5|TRBJ1-5
CASRGHVDNQPQHF
>.|TRBV2|TRBJ2-3
CASSEAGGTTDTQYF
>.|TRBV9|TRBJ1-6
CASSAQTGIASPLHF
>.|TRBV5-5|TRBJ2-2
CASQRDSKNTGELFF
>once|TRBV6-4|TRBJ2-7
CASNQTGDQQYF
>once|TRBV7-9|TRBJ2-3
CASSFSGTDTQYF
>.|TRBV6-1|TRBJ1-5
CASRVRGRGQPQHF
>.|TRBV5-8|TRBJ2-7
CASSFERVGEQYF
>.|TRBV28|TRBJ1-1
CASSLHHRGRTEAFF
>.|TRBV9|TRBJ1-3
CASSTGDSRNTIYF
>.|TRBV2|TRBJ2-7
CASKRTANSYEQYF
>.|TRBV28|TRBJ1-5
CASSHPTGPYSNQPQHF
>.|TRBV6-1|TRBJ1-4
CASSERGRVGEKLFF
>.|TRBV29-1|TRBJ1-1
CSGARDTEAFF
>.|TRBV11-3|TRBJ2-3
CASSRRGTGTDTQYF
>.|TRBV11-2|TRBJ2-5
CASSLDGAGEETQYF
>.|TRBV30|TRBJ2-7
CAWSGLYEQYF
>.|TRBV7-9|TRBJ1-2
CSSSLEDRSFTF